This T cell receptor beta chain emerged from a study of T cells in Graves' hyperthyroidism and ophthalmopathy. RNA transcripts served as the template for amplifying TCR beta CDR3 regions. The HTBI primer set drove a first-round RT-PCR of the TCR CDR3. Each CDR3 protein is one row after TCRdb ran MiXCR on the multiplex PCR reads. This table has over 650,000 distinct CDR3 sequences, approximately 16% appearing once. V shed 5 bases and J 0 bases; nucleotides not matched to a gene: 0. CDR1 DFQATT and CDR2 SNEGSKA come from the germline V gene (reference sequence). The CDR3 runs to 14 residues. Study-level points and caveats: In the analysis, a 13 V-J model separated ophthalmopathy from stable hyperthyroidism.

This clonotype was counted only a few times. Its antigen is not known. Sequenced: blood. This chain joins TRBV20-1 and TRBJ2-2; 10 bases line up with TRBD1. The TCR originated in a man aged 18 to 30 with Graves' hyperthyroidism. The CDR3 protein is CSAGQGANTGELFF. Here the CDR3 DNA reads TGCAGTGCTGGACAGGGGGCGAACACCGGGGAGCTGTTTTTT.